What follows are 18 T cell receptor beta chains derived from one specimen sequenced in a study of type 1 regulatory T cells. Findings and caveats of the study: Compared with non-Tr1 cells, Tr1 cells showed a narrower TCR repertoire.

Their recognized antigens are unknown. TCRdb ran MiXCR on the reads and lists one entry per CDR3 protein. The sample consists of roughly 6,200 distinct CDR3 sequences, 30% to 40% of them appearing once. The sample was cultured type 1 regulatory T (Tr1) cells, either the whole culture or a sorted fraction (not recorded which). Source of these receptors: a human donor in good health.

The V gene is TRBV5-1, the J gene TRBJ2-5; D gene ambiguous. V lost 3 bases to trimming and J lost 4 bases, with 7 bases between them. CDR3 length: 12 residues. Germline assignment: CDR1 SGHRS and CDR2 YFSETQ. CDR3 sequence reads: CASSSLGETQYF. For the CDR3, the DNA is TGCGCCAGCAGCTCCCTAGGAGAGACCCAGTACTTC.

V and J are TRBV7-2 and TRBJ2-1; 9 nucleotides agree with TRBD2. V was clipped by 2 bases and J by 9 bases; unmatched bases: 8. Germline lookup yields CDR1 SGHTA and CDR2 FQGNSA. CDR3 length equals 15 residues. The CDR3 DNA reads as TGTGCCAGCAGCTTACTAGCGGGATTGGACAGTGAGCAGTTCTTC. Its translation: CASSLLAGLDSEQFF. Full variable domain (rest looked up from reference TRBV7-2 and TRBJ2-1): GAGVSQSPSNKVTEKGKDVELRCDPISGHTALYWYRQSLGQGLEFLIYFQGNSAPDKSGLPSDRFSAERTGGSVSTLTIQRTQQEDSAVYLCASSLLAGLDSEQFFGPGTRLTVL.

In its sample, this clonotype was seen many times. The CDR3 here is CASSLGARETQYF. The CDR3 DNA is TGTGCCAGCAGTTTGGGGGCCCGAGAGACCCAGTACTTC. The V gene is TRBV28, the J gene TRBJ2-5; a possible D gene is TRBD1 (6 bases). From germline, CDR1 is MDHEN and CDR2 SYDVKM. Trimming shortened V by 3 bases and J by 4 bases, and 9 bases separated the two germline ends. This CDR3 region has 13 residues.

This chain uses TRBV6-1 with TRBJ2-7; TRBD1 is a possible D gene (5 bases). The CDR3 loop spans 13 amino acids. Germline CDR1 MNHNS, CDR2 SASEGT. V was cut by 5 bases and J by 4 bases, with 12 bases left in between. CDR3 loop: CASSTQAGYEQYF. CDR3 DNA sequence: TGTGCCAGCAGTACTCAAGCAGGGTACGAGCAGTACTTC.

This clonotype rates as medium-sized. The chain has TRBV5-1 and TRBJ1-6, with D possibly TRBD1 on 6 matching bases. There are 16 residues in the CDR3. V lost 1 base, J lost 8 bases, and 16 bases lay in between. Per germline, CDR1 SGHRS and CDR2 YFSETQ. The CDR3 loop reads CASSLRGTERDSPLHF. The CDR3 DNA is TGCGCCAGCAGCTTGAGGGGGACGGAACGTGATTCACCCCTCCACTTT.

The CDR3 nucleotides are TGTGCCATCAGTGAAGTCGGGGTAGCGGGTCACTCCTACAATGAGCAGTTCTTC. This codes for CAISEVGVAGHSYNEQFF. The rearrangement links TRBV10-3 to TRBJ2-1; TRBD2 aligns across 7 bases. The CDR3 length is 18 residues. Trimming removed 3 bases from V and 0 bases from J; junction bases left unmatched: 11. CDR1 and CDR2 (germline): ENHRY, SYGVKD.

Points on this clonotype: A much larger clone lies a single base off, so this may be a read error. This sequence joins TRBV5-1 and TRBJ1-1, with D maybe TRBD1 (6 bases). The CDR3 length is 15 residues. Per the germline V gene, CDR1 is SGHRS and CDR2 is YFSETQ. V lost 2 bases, J lost 8 bases, and 19 bases lay in between. The CDR3 spells CASSLIRGAQGEAFF. CDR3 sequence (DNA): TGCGCCAGCAGCTTAATTAGGGGGGCACAGGGAGAAGCTTTCTTT. The complete variable domain, with remaining parts taken from reference TRBV5-1 and TRBJ1-1, reads KAGVTQTPRYLIKTRGQQVTLSCSPISGHRSVSWYQQTPGQGLQFLFEYFSETQRNKGNFPGRFSGRQFSNSRSEMNVSTLELGDSALYLCASSLIRGAQGEAFFGQGTRLTVV.

The rearrangement uses TRBV4-2 and TRBJ2-7; D unresolved. The CDR3 is 19 amino acids. CDR1 is LGHNA, CDR2 YNFKEQ, per germline. V shed 1 base and J shed 0 bases, with 22 bases lying between them. The DNA for the CDR3 is TGTGCCAGCAGCCAAGCTTTCGGTATGGCGCGCCAAGCCTCCTACGAGCAGTACTTC. As protein: CASSQAFGMARQASYEQYF.

This clonotype showed up just a few times. The chain links TRBV10-2 to TRBJ2-4; D not certain. The CDR3 sequence is 15 residues long. Germline V gives CDR1 WSHSY, CDR2 SAAADI. V shed 3 bases and J shed 6 bases, with 15 bases lying between them. In DNA, the CDR3 is TGCGCCAGCAGTGATCTACTCGGCCCGGGAAACATTCAGTACTTC. It encodes CASSDLLGPGNIQYF.

Regarding this clonotype: This may be a read error: a much more frequent sequence differs by one nucleotide. The chain combines TRBV5-6 with TRBJ2-2, with D unclear. Germline V lookup: CDR1 SGHDT, CDR2 YYEEEE. The CDR3 totals 14 residues. This CDR3 is CTSSSVLNTGELFF. DNA for the CDR3: TGTACCAGCAGCTCTGTTCTGAACACCGGGGAGCTGTTTTTT.

The chain uses TRBV7-7 and TRBJ2-3, with D uncertain. The length of the CDR3 is 13 residues. V shed 5 bases and J shed 2 bases, with 8 bases lying between them. CDR1 SSHAT and CDR2 FNYEAQ come from the germline V gene (reference sequence). The CDR3 DNA is TGTGCCAGCAGCGTGATGTTCACAGATACGCAGTATTTT. Translating it yields CASSVMFTDTQYF.

For the CDR3, the DNA is TGCGCCAGCAGCCAAAGCGGGAACGTGCCACAAGAGACCCAGTACTTC. It translates to CASSQSGNVPQETQYF. V usage is TRBV5-1 and J usage is TRBJ2-5, with 7 bases that match TRBD2. The CDR3 has 16 amino acids. CDR1 is SGHRS and CDR2 is YFSETQ in the germline V gene. V was pared by 4 bases and J by 2 bases, with 11 bases of the junction left unmatched.

The chain employs TRBV5-8 and TRBJ2-5, with 8 positions matching TRBD2. The CDR3 is made up of 16 amino acids. Per germline, CDR1 SGHTS and CDR2 YDEGEE. The junction had 13 bases not matched to a gene; V was cut back by 0 bases and J by 9 bases. The CDR3 sequence: CASSLGRTSRVHPQYF. CDR3 bases: TGTGCCAGCAGCTTGGGCCGGACTAGCCGGGTTCATCCCCAGTACTTC.

The chain employs TRBV29-1 and TRBJ1-1; unclear D gene. Germline V gene sequence: CDR1 SQVTM, CDR2 ANQGSEA. The CDR3 is 13 residues long. Deletions cut 6 bases from V and 4 bases from J, with 15 bases between. CDR3 loop: CSVAVLKGTEAFF. The CDR3 DNA reads as TGCAGCGTCGCGGTTCTTAAGGGCACTGAAGCTTTCTTT.

This chain joins TRBV28 and TRBJ2-2, with a weak D call TRBD2 (5 bases). Germline values: CDR1 MDHEN, CDR2 SYDVKM. The CDR3 consists of 16 residues. Trimming pared 6 bases from V and 4 bases from J, leaving 18 bases between. The DNA of the CDR3 is TGTGCCAGCAGCCCCCCACTAGGCCCGGGCACCGGGGAGCTGTTTTTT. Amino acids: CASSPPLGPGTGELFF.

This clonotype was picked up a small number of times. V gene TRBV5-1 combines with J gene TRBJ1-2; D remains ambiguous. Trimming took 0 bases from V and 8 from J, leaving 8 bases between them. The germline gives CDR1 SGHRS, CDR2 YFSETQ. The CDR3 is 12 residues long. CDR3 DNA: TGCGCCAGCAGCTTGGATCAGTTGGGCTACACCTTC. This codes for CASSLDQLGYTF. Variable domain in full (rest from reference TRBV5-1 and TRBJ1-2): KAGVTQTPRYLIKTRGQQVTLSCSPISGHRSVSWYQQTPGQGLQFLFEYFSETQRNKGNFPGRFSGRQFSNSRSEMNVSTLELGDSALYLCASSLDQLGYTFGSGTRLTVV.

There are a few counts of this clonotype. The genes are TRBV7-3 and TRBJ1-2, with TRBD1 identical over 8 bases. This CDR3 comprises 13 residues. After removal of 5 bases from V and 4 bases from J, the junction contained 3 bases not matched to a gene. Germline lookup yields CDR1 SGHTA and CDR2 FQGTGA. The DNA for the CDR3 is TGTGCCAGCAGCCCTGGGACAGGCTATGGCTACACCTTC. This sequence encodes CASSPGTGYGYTF.

This sequence joins TRBV4-1 and TRBJ1-2, with 8 bases aligning to TRBD1. V was pared by 5 bases and J by 1 base, with 21 bases of the junction left unmatched. The CDR3 contains 20 residues. CDR1 and CDR2 (germline): MGHRA, YSYEKL. CDR3 coding DNA: TGCGCCAGCAGCTTCAGTGAAGTGGGTGGACAGGGAGGAGATAACTATGGCTACACCTTC. Translated: CASSFSEVGGQGGDNYGYTF.